The clone carrying this TCR beta chain was recorded at least ten times. Antigen specificity is unknown. This entry belongs to a study of identical twins. Study-level results: Models predicted too little out-of-frame TCR alpha sharing in monozygotic twins. Invariant MAIT and iNKT cells could partly confound zero-insertion analyses.

Trimming stripped 3 bases from V and 4 bases from J, with 9 bases between. In germline, CDR1 is SQVTM, CDR2 ANQGSEA. The CDR3 spans 12 residues. Carrying unique molecular identifiers, the cDNA also gained a universal primer site through template switching. Each CDR3 protein is one row after TCRdb ran MiXCR on the 5' RACE reads. This table has a few hundred thousand distinct CDR3 sequences, roughly a tenth appearing once. The chain recombines TRBV29-1 with TRBJ2-5; TRBD2 might be the D (6 bases). Sequencing used memory T cells sorted from blood. This sequence was found in a man aged 45 to 65 in good health. CDR3 protein: CSVDPGGETQYF. The CDR3 coding sequence is TGCAGCGTTGACCCCGGGGGAGAGACCCAGTACTTC.